This T cell receptor (beta chain) comes out of a study of STAT3 mutations in large granular lymphocyte leukemia. Study results and limitations: In T-cell large granular lymphocyte leukemia, about half of patients showed multiple immunodominant subclonotypes. Persisting codominant clonotypes may have hidden a small pathogenic clone. Some patients had dominant TCR clones larger than their STAT3 mutant burden.

For this clone: Its antigen is unknown.

Measured with immunoSEQ multiplex PCR; TCRdb has only the in-frame clones, and not every one. Of approximately 42,000 clones in the sample, about 81% are singletons; the top ten hold 0.4% to 0.55%. This CDR3 contains 12 residues. J lost 4 bases, V lost 3 bases, and 2 bases had no gene match. CDR1 GTSNPN and CDR2 SVGIG come from the germline V gene (reference sequence). The chain carries TRBV30 and TRBJ2-5; the match to TRBD2 covers 7 bases. The sequence was obtained from a human donor with T large granular lymphocyte leukemia. Some clones in this sample may be carry-over from other donors' samples. Source material: PBMCs. CDR3 DNA: TGTGCCTGGAGGGGAGGGGCAGAGACCCAGTACTTC. Its protein is CAWRGGAETQYF.